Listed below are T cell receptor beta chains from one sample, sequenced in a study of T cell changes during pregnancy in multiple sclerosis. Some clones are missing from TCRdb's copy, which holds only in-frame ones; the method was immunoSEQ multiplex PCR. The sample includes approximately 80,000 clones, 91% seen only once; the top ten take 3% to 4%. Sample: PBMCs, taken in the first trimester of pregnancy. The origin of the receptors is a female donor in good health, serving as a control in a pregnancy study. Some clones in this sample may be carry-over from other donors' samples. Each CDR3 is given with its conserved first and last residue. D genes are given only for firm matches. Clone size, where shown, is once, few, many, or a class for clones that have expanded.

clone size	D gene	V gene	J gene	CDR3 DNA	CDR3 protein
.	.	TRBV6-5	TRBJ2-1	TGTGCCAGTACTAGGTTCAATGAGCAGTTCTTC	CASTRFNEQFF
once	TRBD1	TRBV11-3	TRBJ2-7	TGTGCCAGCAGCCCGGGACAGGGGAAAACCTACGAGCAGTACTTC	CASSPGQGKTYEQYF
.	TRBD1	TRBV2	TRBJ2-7	TGTGCCAGCAGTGATGGTCAGGGGGCCTACGAGCAGTACTTC	CASSDGQGAYEQYF
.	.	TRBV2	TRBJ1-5	TGTGCCAGCAGTGCCATGGCGGGGGCGTTGGGGCAGCCCCAGCATTTT	CASSAMAGALGQPQHF
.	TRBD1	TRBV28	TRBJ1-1	TGTGCCAGCAGCAACGTGAAGACAGGGGGGTCCGACACTGAAGCTTTCTTT	CASSNVKTGGSDTEAFF
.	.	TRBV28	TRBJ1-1	TGTGCCAGCACCCCGGGGAGGGGGATGAACACTGAAGCTTTCTTT	CASTPGRGMNTEAFF
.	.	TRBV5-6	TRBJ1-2	TGTGCCAGCAGCCTTACGGGACTCTCGAACGCAGATGGCTACACCTTC	CASSLTGLSNADGYTF
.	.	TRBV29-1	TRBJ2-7	TGCAGCGTCGCGGGACGCCCCGGCCAGTACTTC	CSVAGRPGQYF
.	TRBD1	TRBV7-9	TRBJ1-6	TGTGCCAGCAGCTTGGACAAGCCGGGACAGGTGTCCTTT	CASSLDKPGQVSF
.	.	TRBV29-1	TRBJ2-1	TGCAGCGTTGACCCCCGTATGACGCCGCTCCCGGGGTATGAGCAGTTCTTC	CSVDPRMTPLPGYEQFF
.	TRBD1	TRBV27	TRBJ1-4	TGTGCCAGCAGTCTACAGGGGGTCCTGGGTGAAAAACTGTTTTTT	CASSLQGVLGEKLFF
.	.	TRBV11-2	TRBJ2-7	TGTGCCAGCAGCTTAGCCCCGGACACGACCACCTACGAGCAGTACTTC	CASSLAPDTTTYEQYF
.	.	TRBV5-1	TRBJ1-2	TGCGCCAGCAGGCAGGATAACTATGGCTACACCTTC	CASRQDNYGYTF
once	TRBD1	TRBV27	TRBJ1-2	TGTGCCAGCAGACCACAGGGGGCACCGGGGTATGGCTACACCTTC	CASRPQGAPGYGYTF
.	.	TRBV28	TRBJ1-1	TGTGCCACCTTACAGGGAGCTGAAGCTTTCTTT	CATLQGAEAFF
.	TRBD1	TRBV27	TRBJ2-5	TGTGCCAGCAGTTTAAGGCATCCGGGACAGGGGGCTTCAGAGACCCAGTACTTC	CASSLRHPGQGASETQYF
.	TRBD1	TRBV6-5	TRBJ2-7	TGTGCCAGCAGTTACTCTTCGACAGGGAGCTACGAGCAGTACTTC	CASSYSSTGSYEQYF
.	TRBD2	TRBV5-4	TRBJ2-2	TGTGCCAGCAGCTTGCGACTAGCGGGCCGCACCGGGGAGCTGTTTTTT	CASSLRLAGRTGELFF
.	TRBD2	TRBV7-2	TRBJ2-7	TGTGCCAGCAGCTCCCGGACTAGCGGGAGGAATGAGCAGTACTTC	CASSSRTSGRNEQYF
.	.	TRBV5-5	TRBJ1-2	TGTGCCAGCAGTTTGCATAGGGAGCCTCTCTATGGCTACACCTTC	CASSLHREPLYGYTF
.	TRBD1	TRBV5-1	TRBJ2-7	TGCGCCAGCAGCCCGACAGGGTCCTACGAGCAGTACTTC	CASSPTGSYEQYF
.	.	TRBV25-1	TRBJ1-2	TGTGCCAGCAGCACAGAGATCTATGGCTACACCTTC	CASSTEIYGYTF
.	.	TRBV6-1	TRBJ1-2	TGTGCCAGCAGTGAAACAGACCCCTATGGCTACACCTTC	CASSETDPYGYTF
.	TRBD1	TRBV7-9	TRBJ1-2	TGTGCCAGCAGCTTAGTGGACAGGGGGCTATATGGCTACACCTTC	CASSLVDRGLYGYTF
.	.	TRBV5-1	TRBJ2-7	TGCGCCAGCAGCGTAGGGGGCGAGCAGTACTTC	CASSVGGEQYF
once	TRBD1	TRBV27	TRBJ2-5	TGTGCCAGCAGCTACTTCGTGGGACAGGGTAGAGAGACCCAGTACTTC	CASSYFVGQGRETQYF